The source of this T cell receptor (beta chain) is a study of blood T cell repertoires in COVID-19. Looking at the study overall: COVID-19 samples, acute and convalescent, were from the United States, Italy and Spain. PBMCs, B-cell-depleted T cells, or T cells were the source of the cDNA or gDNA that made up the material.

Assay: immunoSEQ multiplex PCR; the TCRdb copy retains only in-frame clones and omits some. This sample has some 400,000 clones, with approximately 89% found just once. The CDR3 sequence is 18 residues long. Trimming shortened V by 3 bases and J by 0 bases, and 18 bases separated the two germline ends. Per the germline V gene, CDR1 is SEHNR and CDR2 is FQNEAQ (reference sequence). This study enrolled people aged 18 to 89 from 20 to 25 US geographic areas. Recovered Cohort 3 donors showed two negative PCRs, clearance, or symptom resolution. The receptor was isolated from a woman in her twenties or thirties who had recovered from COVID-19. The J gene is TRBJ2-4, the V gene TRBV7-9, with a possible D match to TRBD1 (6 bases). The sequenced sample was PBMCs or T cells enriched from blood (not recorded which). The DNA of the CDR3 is TGTGCCAGCAGCTTGGGCGGTGACAGGCTATTAGCCAAAAACATTCAGTACTTC. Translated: CASSLGGDRLLAKNIQYF.